Each of the 9 T cell receptor delta chains below was sequenced from the same sample in a study of γδ T cells in repeated Plasmodium falciparum infection. Flow sorting of PBMC yielded separate Vgamma9/Vdelta2+ and Vdelta2-negative gammadelta T cell populations for bulk repertoire analysis. TCRdb re-called the multiplex PCR reads with CATT. Here the sample spans 90,000 or so delta-chain clones, more than 0.85% being singletons. Sequencing used gamma-delta T cells from blood. Source of these receptors: a pool of human donors (malaria-infected and uninfected, not separated).

The table lists this clone with a few counts. The protein recorded in TCRdb matches a much larger clone and deviates from this DNA's translation at residue 3, suggesting a read error; the protein here is obtained by translating the DNA. The rearrangement links TRDV1 to TRDJ1; 10 bases agree with TRDD3. The length of the CDR3 is 19 residues. Germline CDR1 reads TSWWSYY; CDR2 reads QGS. CDR3 DNA: TGTGCTCCTGGGGAACTTTTTAGGGGGGATACGCTTAACACCGATAAACTCATCTTT. This gives the protein CAPGELFRGDTLNTDKLIF.

This clone was observed a few times. With a far larger clone one base away, a read error is the likely cause. Additional DNA sequences in this sample encode the identical CDR3. The chain uses TRDV2 and TRDJ1; unclear D gene. No J segment appears in TCRdb, so it was assigned here by matching the sequence to germline. The V gene's germline CDR1 is GEAIGNYY and CDR2 EKD. This CDR3 has 11 amino acids. V was clipped by 3 bases and J by 8 bases, with 9 bases between them. The CDR3 bases are TGTGCCTGTGACCGAGTTAACAAACTCATCTTT. It specifies CACDRVNKLIF.

This clone appeared a few times. The protein TCRdb gives is from a much larger clone and does not agree with this DNA's translation at residue 3, likely a read error; the protein shown here comes from the DNA. The rearrangement uses TRDV2 and TRDJ1; no definite D call. The J gene is absent in TCRdb and was assigned here via DNA matching to germline. From germline, CDR1 is GEAIGNYY and CDR2 EKD. This CDR3 has 16 amino acids. The CDR3 sequence: CARDTHGGIYTDKLIF. The CDR3 nucleotides read TGTGCCCGTGACACACACGGAGGTATTTACACCGATAAACTCATCTTT.

This clone was observed a few times. The protein held in TCRdb is that of a much larger clone and does not match this DNA's translation at residue 17, likely because of a read error; the protein shown is translated from the DNA. The V gene is TRDV1, but the J gene lacks a call; the D call of TRDD3 is as the table states it, not checked on the DNA. Germline assignment: CDR1 TSWWSYY and CDR2 QGS. This CDR3 comprises 19 residues. The CDR3 DNA reads as TGTGCTCTTGGTCGTCCCCTTGTCGGGACCAAACCTTACACCGATAAACCCATCTTT. It is translated as CALGRPLVGTKPYTDKPIF.

About this clone itself: Translating this DNA gives a protein that differs at residue 5 from the TCRdb one, which belongs to a much larger clone; a read error is likely, and the protein shown is this translation. The gene calls are TRDV1 and TRDJ1; D remains ambiguous. The CDR3 covers 13 residues. Germline values: CDR1 TSWWSYY, CDR2 QGS. Trimming stripped 3 bases from V and 8 bases from J, with 13 bases between. The CDR3 nucleotides are TGTGCTCTTGGGGACCTCTTGTCTCAAAAACTCATCTTT. This encodes CALGDLLSQKLIF.

A few counts support this clone. TCRdb's protein for this DNA is that of a much larger clone and differs from the translation at residue 7, likely a read error; the protein shown is the DNA translation. The V and J genes are TRDV1 and TRDJ4; 13 bases align to TRDD3. Germline matching of the DNA provided the J gene here, since TCRdb leaves it blank. The trim removed 1 base at V and 1 base at J, leaving 21 bases unmatched. The CDR3 runs to 22 residues. Germline assignment: CDR1 TSWWSYY and CDR2 QGS. The chain's CDR3 is CALGEHGEHWGIRGNTFRPLIF. The DNA of the CDR3 is TGTGCTCTTGGGGAACATGGAGAACACTGGGGGATACGAGGCAATACTTTCAGACCCCTGATCTTT.

In regard to this clone: TCRdb pairs this DNA with a much larger clone's protein that differs at residue 12, likely a read error; the protein shown was translated from the DNA. This rearrangement joins TRDV1 to TRDJ1; 7 bases are shared with TRDD3. Trimming at V came to 2 bases and at J to 1 base, leaving 16 bases not matched to a gene. The CDR3 is made up of 19 amino acids. Germline CDR1 TSWWSYY, CDR2 QGS. The CDR3 spells CALGEKIIGILAFTDKLIF. The CDR3 nucleotides read TGTGCTCTTGGGGAAAAAATTATCGGGATACTAGCTTTCACCGATAAACTCATCTTT.

Remarks on this clone: TCRdb's protein, taken from a much larger clone, differs from this DNA's translation at residue 16, likely owing to a read error; the protein displayed comes from the DNA. The chain recombines TRDV1 with TRDJ1; 8 bases are shared with TRDD3. Germline V gives CDR1 TSWWSYY, CDR2 QGS. Trimming removed 1 base from V and 0 bases from J; junction bases left unmatched: 31. The CDR3 has 25 amino acids. CDR3 protein: CALGERSIRYPIVGDAFGYTDKLIF. CDR3 bases: TGTGCTCTTGGGGAACGAAGTATCAGGTACCCCATTGTGGGGGATGCGTTCGGGTACACCGATAAACTCATCTTT.

This clone has a count of ten or more. This may be a read error, as it is one base from a much larger clone. The sample has other DNA sequences that encode this CDR3 too. The chain links TRDV1 to TRDJ1, with 7 bases aligning to TRDD3. Germline values: CDR1 TSWWSYY, CDR2 QGS. The CDR3 is 20 residues long. Germline trimming cut 2 bases from V and 0 bases from J; bases unmatched to any gene: 18. This CDR3 is CALGEIKGYHRGPYTDKLIF. CDR3 coding DNA: TGTGCTCTTGGGGAAATTAAGGGATACCACAGGGGACCCTACACCGATAAACTCATCTTT.